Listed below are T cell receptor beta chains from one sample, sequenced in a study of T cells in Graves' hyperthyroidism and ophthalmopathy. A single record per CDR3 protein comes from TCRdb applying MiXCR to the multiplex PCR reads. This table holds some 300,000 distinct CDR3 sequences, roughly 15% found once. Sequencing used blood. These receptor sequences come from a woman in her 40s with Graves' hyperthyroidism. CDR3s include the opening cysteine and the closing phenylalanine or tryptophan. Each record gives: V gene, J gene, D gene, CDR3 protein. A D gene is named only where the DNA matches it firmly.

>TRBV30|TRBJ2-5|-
CAWSGRDYQETQYF
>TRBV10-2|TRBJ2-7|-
CASRARSYEQYF
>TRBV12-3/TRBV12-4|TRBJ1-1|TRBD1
CASSDQGGSGEAFF
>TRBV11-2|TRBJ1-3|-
CASSPRALSGNTIYF
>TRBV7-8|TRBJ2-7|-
CASSLDSGQRRYEQYF
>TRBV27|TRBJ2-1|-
CASSPDSRGEQFF
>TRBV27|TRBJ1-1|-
CASSWAGMNTEAFF
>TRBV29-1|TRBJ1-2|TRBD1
CSVPGQGANYGYTF
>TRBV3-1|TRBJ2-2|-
CASSQGWGAGELFF
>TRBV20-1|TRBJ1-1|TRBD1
CSARTTGGMTEAFF
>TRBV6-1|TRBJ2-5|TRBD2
CASSQGGLVQYF
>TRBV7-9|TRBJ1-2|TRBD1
CASSTGQGDYGYTF
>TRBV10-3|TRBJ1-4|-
CAISEAPGNLDEKLFF
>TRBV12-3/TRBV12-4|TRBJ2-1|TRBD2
CASSQELELASGRPNGQFF
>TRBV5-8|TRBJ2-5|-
CAYSDGGFQETQYF
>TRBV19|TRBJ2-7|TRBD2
CATQTSGRDEQYF
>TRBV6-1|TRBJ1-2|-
CASGWGANYGYTF
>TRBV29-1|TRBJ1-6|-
CSVATGIGSPLHF
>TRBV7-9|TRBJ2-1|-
CASTIGGSLNEQFF
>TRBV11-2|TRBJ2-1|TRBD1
CASSRTGQGVYEQFF
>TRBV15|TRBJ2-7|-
CATSKSGYEQYF
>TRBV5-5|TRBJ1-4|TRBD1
CASSQTGAIEKLFF
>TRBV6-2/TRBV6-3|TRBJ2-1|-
CASSEIPSSYNEQFF
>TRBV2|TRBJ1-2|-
CASSIGVGANNYGYTF
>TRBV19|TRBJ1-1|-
CASSATGRTEAFF
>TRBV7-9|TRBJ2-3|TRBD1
CASSGWDRGPDTQYF
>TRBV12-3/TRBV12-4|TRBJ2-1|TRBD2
CASSRGLAAYNEQFF
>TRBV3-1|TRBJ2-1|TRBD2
CASSQGLAGVYEQFF
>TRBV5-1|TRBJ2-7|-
CASSIGTRPGEQYF
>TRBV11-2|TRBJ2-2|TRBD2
CASSLGLAGSTGELFF
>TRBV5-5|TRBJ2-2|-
CASSLGLPTGELFF
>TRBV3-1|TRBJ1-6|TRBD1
CASSRGQGKKDSPLHF
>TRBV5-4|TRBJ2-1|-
CASSSDPGPYNEQFF
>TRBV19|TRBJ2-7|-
CASSITGSSYEQYF
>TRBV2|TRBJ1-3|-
CAGSQDNPGNTIYF
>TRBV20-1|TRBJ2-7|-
CSAVDSSYEQYF
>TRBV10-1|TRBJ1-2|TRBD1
CASSATPGTGFYGYTF
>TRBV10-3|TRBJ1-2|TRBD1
CAIGTGNGYTF
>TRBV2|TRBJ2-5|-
CASSFFSTSGKQTQYF
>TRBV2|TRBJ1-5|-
CASSESRQEPQHF
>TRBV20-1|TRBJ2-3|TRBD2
CSARGTSGRGATDTQYF
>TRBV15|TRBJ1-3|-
CATRRGNTIYF
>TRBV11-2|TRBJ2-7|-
CASSLDPGRSYEQYF
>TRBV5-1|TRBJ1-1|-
CASSLLQYTEAFF
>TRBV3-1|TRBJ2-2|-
CASSQDGGQTGELFF
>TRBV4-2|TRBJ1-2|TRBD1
CASSPLGPGTVNYGYTF
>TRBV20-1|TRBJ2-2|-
CSAREGGQGNTGELFF
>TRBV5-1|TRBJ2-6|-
CASSGGHSASGANVLTF
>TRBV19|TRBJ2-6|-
CASTGGLNGANVLTF
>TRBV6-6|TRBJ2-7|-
CASSYSPDYEQYF
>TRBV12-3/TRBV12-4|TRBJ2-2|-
CASSKPGQYTGELFF